The 19 T cell receptor beta chains in this list originate from one sample, sequenced in a study of shared clonotypes between healthy human individuals. Generated by immunoSEQ multiplex PCR, the TCRdb table keeps only in-frame clones and is missing some. The sample yields about 680,000 clones, around three quarters seen once. Sequencing used memory CD4+ T cells sorted from blood. The sample's subset: CD45RA-negative fraction. The receptors originated from a woman aged 25-40 years in good health.

The chain carries TRBV19 and TRBJ2-2; 11 bases align to TRBD2. The CDR3 runs 19 residues. Germline values: CDR1 LNHDA, CDR2 SQIVND (reference sequence). With V trimmed by 4 bases and J by 6 bases, 16 bases remained unmatched. The CDR3 sequence is CASSRGTARSGRAPGELFF. CDR3 in DNA: TGTGCCAGTAGTAGAGGAACAGCCCGTAGCGGGAGGGCCCCCGGGGAGCTGTTTTTT.

Comment on this clone: The sample contains more than one DNA sequence encoding this CDR3. This chain connects TRBV7-3 to TRBJ2-7; D is ambiguous. Trimming pared 1 base from V and 0 bases from J, leaving 7 bases between. There are 14 residues in the CDR3. From germline, CDR1 is SGHTA and CDR2 FQGTGA. The CDR3 reads CASSLSPGSYEQYF. CDR3 DNA sequence: TGTGCCAGCAGCTTAAGCCCTGGCTCCTACGAGCAGTACTTC.

The V call is TRBV27, the J call TRBJ1-4; maybe TRBD1 (5 bases). V lost 8 bases and J lost 4, with 11 bases in between. The CDR3 extends over 13 amino acids. Per the germline V gene, CDR1 is MNHEY and CDR2 is SMNVEV (reference sequence). CDR3 region: CASSRDGNEKLFF. As DNA, the CDR3 is TGTGCCAGCTCCCGGGACGGTAATGAAAAACTGTTTTTT.

This chain links TRBV7-6 with TRBJ2-2; D may be TRBD2 (7 bases). With 2 bases removed from V and 7 bases from J, the gap between germline ends came to 20 bases. Germline V gives CDR1 SGHVS, CDR2 FNYEAQ. This CDR3 is 17 amino acids long. This CDR3 reads CASSLIGGATVGGELFF. CDR3 bases: TGTGCCAGCAGCTTAATAGGGGGGGCCACGGTCGGCGGGGAGCTGTTTTTT.

This clone came up a few times. The J gene is TRBJ1-1, the V gene TRBV29-1; no firm D call. Deletions cut 7 bases from V and 0 bases from J, with 12 bases between. The CDR3 runs 13 residues. CDR1 SQVTM and CDR2 ANQGSEA come from the germline V gene. CDR3 residues: CSAGLAMNTEAFF. Here the CDR3 DNA reads TGCAGCGCCGGATTGGCAATGAACACTGAAGCTTTCTTT.

This chain joins TRBV27 and TRBJ2-7; D not resolved. The germline V and J ends were trimmed by 3 bases and 2 bases, with 11 bases remaining between them. The length of the CDR3 is 14 residues. Germline CDR1 and CDR2: MNHEY and SMNVEV (reference sequence). CDR3 sequence reads: CASSLGRPAYEQYF. The CDR3 DNA reads TGTGCCAGCAGTTTGGGCAGACCAGCCTACGAGCAGTACTTC.

The rearrangement uses TRBV7-2 and TRBJ2-5; D is unclear. The length of the CDR3 is 13 residues. Germline CDR1 SGHTA, CDR2 FQGNSA. Trimming stripped 0 bases from V and 3 bases from J, with 5 bases between. CDR3: CASSLAFKETQYF. For the CDR3, the DNA is TGTGCCAGCAGCTTAGCCTTTAAAGAGACCCAGTACTTC.

For this clone: Other DNA sequences within the sample encode an identical CDR3. This chain uses TRBV28 with TRBJ2-1, with 14 bases aligning to TRBD2. Germline V gene data show CDR1 as MDHEN and CDR2 as SYDVKM. This CDR3 has 15 residues. Losses at the gene ends were 5 bases for V and 7 bases for J; bases not matched to a gene: 4. The chain's CDR3 is CASSPGTSGRNEQFF. CDR3 coding DNA: TGTGCCAGCAGTCCCGGGACTAGCGGGAGAAATGAGCAGTTCTTC.

The genes are TRBV4-1 and TRBJ2-4; D remains ambiguous. Deletions cut 5 bases from V and 0 bases from J, with 11 bases between. This CDR3 has 15 amino acids. CDR1 is MGHRA, CDR2 YSYEKL, per germline. In DNA, the CDR3 is TGCGCCAGCAGCTTCTACTACCTAGCCAAAAACATTCAGTACTTC. This codes for CASSFYYLAKNIQYF.

The chain carries TRBV7-2 and TRBJ2-7, with D possibly being TRBD2 (5 bases). CDR3 length: 14 amino acids. The V end was cut by 1 base, the J end by 7 bases, with 14 bases between. Germline V gene lookup returns CDR1 SGHTA and CDR2 FQGNSA. The CDR3 nucleotides read TGTGCCAGCAGCTTAGTCGTTAGCGAGAGAGAGCAGTACTTC. Its translation is CASSLVVSEREQYF.

V gene TRBV18 combines with J gene TRBJ2-2; weak D call: TRBD2 (6 bases). This CDR3 comprises 15 residues. Deletions cut 3 bases from V and 7 bases from J, with 15 bases between. Germline V gives CDR1 KGHSH, CDR2 LQKENI. In DNA form, the CDR3 reads TGTGCCAGCTCACCCCCGGGGGACTCGGACGGGGAGCTGTTTTTT. Its translation is CASSPPGDSDGELFF.

The rearrangement links TRBV7-8 to TRBJ2-7; TRBD1 matches at 9 bases. The ends lost 4 bases at V and 2 bases at J; junction bases unmatched: 9. The CDR3 consists of 16 residues. The germline V gene has CDR1 SGHVS and CDR2 FQNEAQ. This chain's CDR3 is CASSSTMGQGTYEQYF. Written as DNA, the CDR3 is TGTGCCAGCAGCTCGACAATGGGACAGGGCACCTACGAGCAGTACTTC.

The rearrangement uses TRBV11-2 and TRBJ1-2; no clear D. The V end was cut by 5 bases, the J end by 13 bases, with 17 bases between. CDR1 is SGHAT and CDR2 is FQNNGV in the germline V gene. The CDR3 is 12 residues long. The CDR3 here is CASSPQLMAATF. The CDR3 DNA reads as TGTGCCAGCAGCCCCCAGCTAATGGCTGCCACCTTC.

The chain links TRBV11-3 to TRBJ2-7, with D hard to call. V lost 1 base and J lost 4, with 11 bases in between. There are 14 residues in the CDR3. Germline CDR1 is SGHNT and CDR2 is YENEEA. CDR3 sequence reads: CASSLARSRYEQYF. CDR3 sequence (DNA): TGTGCCAGCAGCTTAGCCAGGTCGCGGTACGAGCAGTACTTC.

The chain carries TRBV6-4 and TRBJ2-1; D unresolved. Deletions cut 2 bases from V and 6 bases from J, with 11 bases between. The CDR3 totals 14 residues. Germline-derived CDR1 and CDR2 are MRHNA and SNTAGT. CDR3: CASSDPRRSNEQFF. CDR3 sequence (DNA): TGTGCCAGCAGTGACCCTAGAAGGAGCAATGAGCAGTTCTTC.

The V and J genes are TRBV6-5 and TRBJ1-1; a possible D gene is TRBD1 (6 bases). This CDR3 has 13 residues. CDR1 and CDR2 (germline): MNHEY, SVGAGI. V lost 2 bases and J lost 8, with 12 bases in between. The CDR3 DNA follows: TGTGCCAGCAGTTACGACCTCACAGGGGAAGCTTTCTTT. This translates into CASSYDLTGEAFF.

This clone came up a few times. The CDR3 sequence is CASRPNRGSSEKLFF. The DNA of the CDR3 is TGTGCCAGCAGGCCAAACAGGGGGTCTTCAGAAAAACTGTTTTTT. The chain has TRBV6-5 and TRBJ1-4; 8 bases are a match to TRBD1. J lost 8 bases, V lost 6 bases, and 11 bases had no gene match. The CDR3 has 15 amino acids. Germline V gene sequence: CDR1 MNHEY, CDR2 SVGAGI.

The V and J genes are TRBV5-4 and TRBJ2-2, with TRBD2 as a possible D gene (5 bases). Germline V gene sequence: CDR1 SGHNT, CDR2 YYREEE (reference sequence). Trimming took off 2 bases at V and 4 bases at J, with 12 bases between the two ends. The CDR3 has 15 amino acids. As DNA, the CDR3 is TGTGCCAGCAGCTTCCAGGCTAGCATCACCGGGGAGCTGTTTTTT. It is translated as CASSFQASITGELFF.

Only a few counts were recorded for this clone. J is TRBJ2-3 and V is TRBV4-1, with 8 nucleotides matching TRBD2. Germline V gives CDR1 MGHRA, CDR2 YSYEKL. The CDR3 spans 17 residues. The ends lost 3 bases at V and 0 bases at J; junction bases unmatched: 8. In DNA form, the CDR3 reads TGCGCCAGCAGCCAGCTCCTTATAGCGGGAAGCACAGATACGCAGTATTTT. This encodes CASSQLLIAGSTDTQYF.